Following are 2 T cell receptor beta chains from one sample sequenced in a study of graft-versus-host responses after intestinal transplantation. Graft samples were processed, releasing intraepithelial and lamina propria lymphocytes. Measured with immunoSEQ multiplex PCR; TCRdb has only the in-frame clones, and not every one. The table shows roughly 15,000 clones, with around two thirds occurring only once. The sample in question was ileum tissue, obtained 16 days after intestinal transplant. The receptors stem from a human patient who received an intestinal transplant, so some T cells may come from the graft donor.

This clone occurred once. The V gene is TRBV5-1, the J gene TRBJ2-7; TRBD2 matches 7 bases. This CDR3 is built from 13 residues. V gave up 4 bases and J gave up 3 bases; unmatched junction bases: 4. Germline CDR1 is SGHRS and CDR2 is YFSETQ. CDR3 region: CASSVSGNYEQYF. Here the CDR3 DNA reads TGCGCCAGCAGCGTCAGCGGGAACTACGAGCAGTACTTC.

V and J are TRBV30 and TRBJ1-2; D unresolved. Germline values: CDR1 GTSNPN, CDR2 SVGIG (reference sequence). This CDR3 is 14 amino acids long. The V end was cut by 8 bases, the J end by 1 base, with 17 bases between. The CDR3 sequence is CATEGPDLNYGYTF. The CDR3 region has the DNA TGTGCCACGGAGGGTCCAGACCTTAACTATGGCTACACCTTC.